This TCR beta chain was sequenced in a study of blood T cell repertoires in COVID-19 (dated by TCRdb to the early 2020s). Notes on the research overall: Samples covering the acute and convalescent phases of COVID-19 were provided by collaborators in the United States, Italy and Spain. The material from the prospective study consisted of cDNA or gDNA derived from T cells, B-cell-depleted T cells, or PBMCs. The dataset comprised deeply sampled blood TCRbeta repertoires from subjects exposed to, actively infected with, or recovered from COVID-19. A freely available public database, intended as a resource for researchers studying the immune response to SARS-CoV-2, is where the repertoires were released. Samples came from the ongoing ImmuneRACE study (first 160 participants) plus 1,254 subjects from 6 global collaborators. Nearly every sample came with metadata listing a de-identified subject ID, COVID-19 status, age in years and sex. HLA class I and class II types, where available, came from metadata supplied by the sample provider rather than from assay-based typing.

In the prospective study, participants were about 18 to 95 years old, resided in about two dozen geographic areas of the United States, and were enrolled through a virtual design. Cohort assignment in the prospective study relied on participant-reported clinical history from a screening survey and a study questionnaire. ImmuneRACE Cohort 3 recovered participants were defined by two consecutive negative NP/OP PCR tests, healthcare professional clearance, or symptom resolution. In the prospective study, whole blood, serum and a nasopharyngeal or oropharyngeal swab were collected from each participant by mobile phlebotomists. Additional blood draws and questionnaires over an approximately 2-month period could optionally be provided by prospective study participants. Before DNA extraction, blood samples from the prospective study were shipped at room temperature or frozen. CDR1 and CDR2 were assigned from the germline V gene as LGHNT and FRNRAP. Inclusive of the bounding cysteine and phenylalanine, the CDR3 is 16 residues long. The read is trimmed to its CDR3 DNA, 48 bases read in frame from base 1. V gives up 1 base and J gives up 0 bases, and the segment between their germline ends measures 10 bases.

Comments on this clone: Its antigen is not yet known. No much larger clone is present one base from it, and per-base qualities are unavailable.

TCRbeta CDR3 regions were amplified from genomic DNA using the immunoSEQ Assay, a bias-controlled multiplex PCR. The source study handled its data this way. The number of nucleated cells in each sample was estimated by amplification of reference gene primers within the assay. Sequence reads were collapsed and filtered to measure the absolute abundance of every unique TCRbeta CDR3 rearrangement. For each sample, productive Simpson clonality was calculated by taking the square root of Simpson's diversity index across productive rearrangements. TCRdb provides this immuneACCESS table in a form limited to in-frame rearrangements. Some clones are lacking; in checked studies, under half of them reflect an unresolved V gene, and why the rest are absent is not known. D and trimming were read from the DNA, whereas the V and J calls and clone size are those reported in that table. The sample has about 370,000 clones on record, 75% to 90% of them singletons. Less than 1.2% of the sample is taken by the ten largest.

The paper as a whole reports these results and caveats: Clinical and demographic metadata were provided uncurated, with the amount varying by source and participant.

The chain joins TRBV12-5 to TRBJ1-5; TRBD1 might be the D gene, on 5 matching bases. This receptor was obtained from a man aged 18 to 35 who had recovered from COVID-19. Sequencing used PBMCs or T cells enriched from blood (not recorded which). The nucleotide sequence is given as TGTGCTAGTGGTTTGGACAGGATGAATAGCAATCAGCCCCAGCATTTT. Its coded protein is CASGLDRMNSNQPQHF.